This T cell receptor (beta chain) was retrieved from a study of PD-L1 blockade in urothelial cancer. Background on the study: Intravenous atezolizumab, 1,200 mg every 3 weeks, was begun by patients around 2014. Males with bladder-origin urothelial cancer made up about 85% of the roughly 30 patients. T cells were recovered from blood samples at a median of 141,255.

Assay: immunoSEQ multiplex PCR; the TCRdb copy retains only in-frame clones and omits some. The repertoire holds fewer than 25,000 clones, around nine tenths seen once, with just over 3% in the top ten. Germline V lookup: CDR1 SGHTA, CDR2 FQGNSA. There are 18 residues in the CDR3. Unmatched junction bases numbered 5, after V lost 6 bases and J lost 0 bases. The sample was PBMCs, taken around atezolizumab (anti-PD-L1) treatment. The receptor was isolated from a man over 45 with urothelial cancer. The chain has TRBV7-2 and TRBJ2-2; TRBD2 agrees at 15 bases. In DNA form, the CDR3 reads TGTGCCAGCAGAAATGGACTAGCGGGAGGGCCGAACACCGGGGAGCTGTTTTTT. This encodes CASRNGLAGGPNTGELFF.